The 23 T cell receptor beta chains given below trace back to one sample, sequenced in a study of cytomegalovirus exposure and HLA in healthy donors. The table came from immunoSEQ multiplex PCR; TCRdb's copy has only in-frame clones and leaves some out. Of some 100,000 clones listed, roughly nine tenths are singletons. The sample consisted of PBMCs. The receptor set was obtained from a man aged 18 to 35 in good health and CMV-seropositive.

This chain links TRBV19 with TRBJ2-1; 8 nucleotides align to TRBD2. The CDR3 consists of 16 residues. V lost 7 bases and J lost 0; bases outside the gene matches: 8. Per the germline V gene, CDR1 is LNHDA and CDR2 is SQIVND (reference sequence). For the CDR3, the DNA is TGTGCCAGTACTCCCAGCGGGGGCAACTCCTACAATGAGCAGTTCTTC. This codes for CASTPSGGNSYNEQFF.

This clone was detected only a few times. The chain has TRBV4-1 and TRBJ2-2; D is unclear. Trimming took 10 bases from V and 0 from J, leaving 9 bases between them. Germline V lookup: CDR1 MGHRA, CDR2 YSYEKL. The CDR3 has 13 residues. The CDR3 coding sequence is TGCGCCACCGGGTTACCGAACACCGGGGAGCTGTTTTTT. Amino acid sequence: CATGLPNTGELFF.

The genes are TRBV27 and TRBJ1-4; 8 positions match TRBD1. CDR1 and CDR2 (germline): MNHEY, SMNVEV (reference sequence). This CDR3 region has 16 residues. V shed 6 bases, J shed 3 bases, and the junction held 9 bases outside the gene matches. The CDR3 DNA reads TGTGCCAGCAGCCGCAATCAGGGGGCTTCTAATGAAAAACTGTTTTTT. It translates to CASSRNQGASNEKLFF.

The CDR3 reads CASRLRGVTYNEQFF. The CDR3, as DNA: TGTGCCAGCAGACTTCGGGGGGTTACCTACAATGAGCAGTTCTTC. The chain employs TRBV27 and TRBJ2-1; TRBD2 aligns across 7 bases. Trimming took 6 bases from V and 2 from J; bases not matched to a gene: 7. The CDR3 is 15 residues long. CDR1 is MNHEY, CDR2 SMNVEV, per germline (reference sequence).

The CDR3 DNA reads as TGTGCCAGCAGCATGGACAGGTTGAACACTGAAGCTTTCTTT. This sequence encodes CASSMDRLNTEAFF. The rearrangement uses TRBV13 and TRBJ1-1, with 7 bases that match TRBD1. The trim removed 5 bases at V and 0 bases at J, leaving 3 bases unmatched. CDR3 length: 14 residues. From germline, CDR1 is PRHDT and CDR2 FYEKMQ (reference sequence).

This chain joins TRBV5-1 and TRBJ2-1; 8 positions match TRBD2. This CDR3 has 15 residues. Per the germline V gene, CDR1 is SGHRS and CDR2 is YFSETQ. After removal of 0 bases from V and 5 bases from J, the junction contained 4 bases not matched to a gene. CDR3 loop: CASSLVLAANNEQFF. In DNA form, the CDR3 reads TGCGCCAGCAGCTTGGTACTAGCGGCTAACAATGAGCAGTTCTTC.

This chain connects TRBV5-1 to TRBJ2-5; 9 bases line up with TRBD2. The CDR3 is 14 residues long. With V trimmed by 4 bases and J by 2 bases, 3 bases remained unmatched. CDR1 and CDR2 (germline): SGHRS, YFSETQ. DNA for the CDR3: TGCGCCAGCAGCGAGCGGGGGGTACAAGAGACCCAGTACTTC. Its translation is CASSERGVQETQYF.

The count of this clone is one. CDR3 coding DNA: TGCGCCAGCAGCTTTTCGGGGGTTCGCGATCAGCCCCAGCATTTT. Encoded protein: CASSFSGVRDQPQHF. The V call is TRBV5-1, the J call TRBJ1-5; D is possibly TRBD1 (5 bases). CDR1 SGHRS and CDR2 YFSETQ come from the germline V gene. Trimming stripped 2 bases from V and 5 bases from J, with 14 bases between. This CDR3 has 15 amino acids.

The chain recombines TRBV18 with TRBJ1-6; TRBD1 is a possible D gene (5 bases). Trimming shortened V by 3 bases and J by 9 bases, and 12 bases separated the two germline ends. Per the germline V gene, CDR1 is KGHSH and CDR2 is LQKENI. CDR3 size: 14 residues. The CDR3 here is CASSPGGTGSPLHF. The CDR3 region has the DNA TGTGCCAGCTCACCGGGGGGAACCGGTTCACCCCTCCACTTT.

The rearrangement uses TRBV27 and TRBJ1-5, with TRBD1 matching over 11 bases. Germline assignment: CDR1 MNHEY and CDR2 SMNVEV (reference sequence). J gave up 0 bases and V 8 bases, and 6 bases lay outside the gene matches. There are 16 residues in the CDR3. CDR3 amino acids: CASGQGATHSNQPQHF. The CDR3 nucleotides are TGTGCCAGCGGACAGGGGGCGACTCATAGCAATCAGCCCCAGCATTTT.

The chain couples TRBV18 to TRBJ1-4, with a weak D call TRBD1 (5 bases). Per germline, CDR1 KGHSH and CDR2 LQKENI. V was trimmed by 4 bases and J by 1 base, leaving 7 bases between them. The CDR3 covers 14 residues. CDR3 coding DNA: TGTGCCAGCTCACTTCAGGGAACTAATGAAAAACTGTTTTTT. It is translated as CASSLQGTNEKLFF.

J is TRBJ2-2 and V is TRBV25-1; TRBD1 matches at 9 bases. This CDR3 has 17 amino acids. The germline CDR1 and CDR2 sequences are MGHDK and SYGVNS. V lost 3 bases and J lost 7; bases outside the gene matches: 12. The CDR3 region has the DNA TGTGCCAGCAGTGATCGTCGACAGGGGGGTGTAATCGGGGAGCTGTTTTTT. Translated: CASSDRRQGGVIGELFF.

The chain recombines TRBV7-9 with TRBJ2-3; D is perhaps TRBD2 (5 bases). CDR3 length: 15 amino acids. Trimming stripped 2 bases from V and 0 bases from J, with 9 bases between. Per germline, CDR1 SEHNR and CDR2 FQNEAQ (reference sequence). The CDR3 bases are TGTGCCAGCAGCTTACAGGAGGAAAGCACAGATACGCAGTATTTT. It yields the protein CASSLQEESTDTQYF. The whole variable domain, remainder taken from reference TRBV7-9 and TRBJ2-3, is DTGVSQNPRHKITKRGQNVTFRCDPISEHNRLYWYRQTLGQGPEFLTYFQNEAQLEKSRLLSDRFSAERPKGSFSTLEIQRTEQGDSAMYLCASSLQEESTDTQYFGPGTRLTVL.

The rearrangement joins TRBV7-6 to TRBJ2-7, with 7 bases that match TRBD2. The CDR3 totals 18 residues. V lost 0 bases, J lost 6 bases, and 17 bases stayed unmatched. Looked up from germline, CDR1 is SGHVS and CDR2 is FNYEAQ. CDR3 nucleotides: TGTGCCAGCAGCTTAGCGTTGGGGGAGGGGAGGACGGCGCGCGAGCAGTACTTC. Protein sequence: CASSLALGEGRTAREQYF.

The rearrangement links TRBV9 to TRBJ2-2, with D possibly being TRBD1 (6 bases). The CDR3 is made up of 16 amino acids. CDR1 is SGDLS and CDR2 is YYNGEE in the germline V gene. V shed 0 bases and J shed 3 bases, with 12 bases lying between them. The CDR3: CASSVGSRGYTGELFF. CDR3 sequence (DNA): TGTGCCAGCAGCGTAGGCTCCAGGGGTTACACCGGGGAGCTGTTTTTT.

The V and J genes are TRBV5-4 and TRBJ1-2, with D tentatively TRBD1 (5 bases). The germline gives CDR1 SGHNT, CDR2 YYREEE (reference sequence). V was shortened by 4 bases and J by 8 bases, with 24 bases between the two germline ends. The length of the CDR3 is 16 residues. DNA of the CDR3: TGTGCCAGCAGCCTCCTGGGCGGCCAGGGCTCTGGCGGCTACACCTTC. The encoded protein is CASSLLGGQGSGGYTF.

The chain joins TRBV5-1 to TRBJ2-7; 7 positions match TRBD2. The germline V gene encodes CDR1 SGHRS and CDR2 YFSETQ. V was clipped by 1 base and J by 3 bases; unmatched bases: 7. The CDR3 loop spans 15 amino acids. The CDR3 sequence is CASSLSGGPSYEQYF. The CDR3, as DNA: TGCGCCAGCAGCTTGTCGGGGGGTCCCAGCTACGAGCAGTACTTC.

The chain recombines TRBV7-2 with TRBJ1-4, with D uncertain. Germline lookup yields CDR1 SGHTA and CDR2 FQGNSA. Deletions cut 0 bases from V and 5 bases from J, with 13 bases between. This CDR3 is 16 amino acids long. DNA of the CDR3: TGTGCCAGCAGCTTAGCGGTTGGTCGGGGAAATGAAAAACTGTTTTTT. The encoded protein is CASSLAVGRGNEKLFF.

In nucleotides, the CDR3 is TGTGCCAGCAGTGACGCAGTTAGGGAGTATGAGCAGTTCTTC. Translating it yields CASSDAVREYEQFF. The chain is built from TRBV6-1 and TRBJ2-1, with D perhaps TRBD2 (5 bases). CDR1 MNHNS and CDR2 SASEGT come from the germline V gene. Between the trimmed V and J ends, which lost 3 bases and 8 bases, there was a span of 14 bases. The CDR3 loop spans 14 amino acids.

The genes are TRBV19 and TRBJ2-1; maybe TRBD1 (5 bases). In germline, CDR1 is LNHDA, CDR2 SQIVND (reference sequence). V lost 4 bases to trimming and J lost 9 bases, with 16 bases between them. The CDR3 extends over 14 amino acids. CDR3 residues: CASSRASRVTEQFF. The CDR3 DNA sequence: TGTGCCAGTAGTAGAGCCAGCAGGGTGACTGAGCAGTTCTTC.

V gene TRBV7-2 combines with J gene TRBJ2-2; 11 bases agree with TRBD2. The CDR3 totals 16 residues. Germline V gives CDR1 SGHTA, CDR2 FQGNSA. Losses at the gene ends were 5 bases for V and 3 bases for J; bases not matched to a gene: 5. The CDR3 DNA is TGTGCCAGCAGCCCGACTAGCGGGGAGTACACCGGGGAGCTGTTTTTT. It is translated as CASSPTSGEYTGELFF.

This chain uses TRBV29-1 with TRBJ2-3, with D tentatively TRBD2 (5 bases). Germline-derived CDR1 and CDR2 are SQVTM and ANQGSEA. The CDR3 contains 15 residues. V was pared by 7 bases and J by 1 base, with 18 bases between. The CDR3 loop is CSAHRGSSGTDTQYF. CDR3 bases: TGCAGCGCCCACCGCGGGTCGTCGGGCACAGATACGCAGTATTTT.

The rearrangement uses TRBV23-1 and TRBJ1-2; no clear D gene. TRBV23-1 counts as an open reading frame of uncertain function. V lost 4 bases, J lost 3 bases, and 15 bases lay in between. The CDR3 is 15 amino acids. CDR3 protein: CASSPKGLPHYGYTF. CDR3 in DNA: TGCGCCAGCAGTCCCAAAGGACTGCCTCACTATGGCTACACCTTC.